These 3 T cell receptor beta chains originate from one sample sequenced in a study of T cell responses to AZD1222 COVID-19 vaccine. Sequenced by immunoSEQ multiplex PCR; TCRdb stores in-frame clones only, minus some. This sample carries about 94,000 clones, approximately 81% of them seen once, and the ten largest clones take over 3.5%. Specimen: peripheral blood, collected 28 days after the second AZD1222 dose. These TCRs come from an adult who received the AZD1222 COVID-19 vaccine.

The chain recombines TRBV28 with TRBJ1-5, with D possibly TRBD1 on 5 matching bases. This CDR3 is 18 amino acids long. Germline CDR1 MDHEN, CDR2 SYDVKM. Trimming stripped 7 bases from V and 0 bases from J, with 22 bases between. Here the CDR3 DNA reads TGTGCCAGCACCATGGGGGGAAAAGCCGGATATAGCAATCAGCCCCAGCATTTT. This sequence encodes CASTMGGKAGYSNQPQHF.

The chain combines TRBV29-1 with TRBJ2-5, with 9 bases lining up with TRBD1. The CDR3 extends over 14 amino acids. Per the germline V gene, CDR1 is SQVTM and CDR2 is ANQGSEA. The ends lost 3 bases at V and 6 bases at J; junction bases unmatched: 8. The chain's CDR3 is CSVDSGTGSQTQYF. CDR3 nucleotide sequence: TGCAGCGTTGATTCCGGGACAGGGAGTCAGACCCAGTACTTC.

CDR3: CASSRPTGQGSYEQYF. CDR3 in DNA: TGTGCCAGCAGCCGACCTACCGGACAGGGGTCCTACGAGCAGTACTTC. The chain combines TRBV14 with TRBJ2-7, with 9 nucleotides matching TRBD1. V lost 4 bases, J lost 1 base, and 8 bases stayed unmatched. Germline V lookup: CDR1 SGHDN, CDR2 FVKESK. The CDR3 sequence is 16 residues long.